Presented here are 24 T cell receptor beta chains from one specimen sequenced in a study of T-cell reconstitution after alpha-beta-depleted transplantation in children. This sample's TCRbeta library carried unique molecular identifier barcodes. TCRdb re-derived calls from the PCR reads in MiXCR, one entry per CDR3 protein. The sample yields about 540,000 distinct CDR3 sequences, around 20% seen once. This material consisted of PBMCs from the stem cell graft donor, taken from the stem cell graft. The receptors shown here come from a human donor who donated a stem cell graft to a child with acute lymphoblastic leukemia.

This clonotype was recorded a few times. The chain couples TRBV2 to TRBJ2-5; 10 bases are shared with TRBD1. In germline, CDR1 is SNHLY, CDR2 FYNNEI. Trimming cost V 6 bases and J 5 bases; bases outside gene matches: 6. This CDR3 is built from 14 residues. The CDR3 DNA is TGTGCCAGCAGGAGGGGACAGGGGCTCGAGACCCAGTACTTC. Translation gives CASRRGQGLETQYF.

CDR3 loop: CASSLETNLDNEQFF. For the CDR3, the DNA is TGCGCCAGCAGCTTGGAAACTAATCTGGACAATGAGCAGTTCTTC. The chain couples TRBV5-1 to TRBJ2-1; D gene unclear. Trimming left V 0 bases short and J 5 bases short, with 12 bases between. Germline values: CDR1 SGHRS, CDR2 YFSETQ. The CDR3 is made up of 15 amino acids.

The V call is TRBV12-3 or TRBV12-4, the J call TRBJ2-7, with TRBD2 matching over 7 bases. This CDR3 contains 14 residues. V dropped 6 bases and J dropped 2; count of bases not matched to a gene: 7. CDR3 bases: TGTGCCAGCAGCCCCGGACTAGATCCCTACGAGCAGTACTTC. It translates to CASSPGLDPYEQYF.

This clonotype has only a few counts. The chain has TRBV4-1 and TRBJ2-1; 13 bases match TRBD2. V was pared by 2 bases and J by 6 bases, with 7 bases of the junction left unmatched. Germline-derived CDR1 and CDR2 are MGHRA and YSYEKL. The CDR3 covers 17 residues. The CDR3 region is CASSQNAGTSGTNEQFF. The CDR3 DNA reads TGCGCCAGCAGCCAAAATGCCGGGACTAGCGGGACCAATGAGCAGTTCTTC.

This clonotype was seen a few times. The chain carries TRBV5-6 and TRBJ2-1; D may be TRBD1 (6 bases). In germline, CDR1 is SGHDT, CDR2 YYEEEE. V was cut by 3 bases and J by 10 bases, with 14 bases left in between. The CDR3 is made up of 13 amino acids. The CDR3: CASSWVTGGEQFF. In nucleotides, the CDR3 is TGTGCCAGCAGCTGGGTCACTGGGGGCGAGCAGTTCTTC.

This CDR3 is CSARDARGYSYNEQFF. As DNA, the CDR3 is TGCAGTGCTAGAGATGCGAGGGGGTACTCCTACAATGAGCAGTTCTTC. This chain uses TRBV20-1 with TRBJ2-1, with D perhaps matching TRBD1 (6 bases). The CDR3 covers 16 residues. Per the germline V gene, CDR1 is DFQATT and CDR2 is SNEGSKA (reference sequence). V dropped 0 bases and J dropped 0 bases, with 12 bases sitting between them.

There are a few counts of this clonotype. The chain carries TRBV11-1 and TRBJ2-1; no clear D gene. The CDR3 totals 15 residues. Trimming stripped 4 bases from V and 0 bases from J, with 10 bases between. Germline CDR1 SGHAT, CDR2 FQDESV (reference sequence). Here the CDR3 DNA reads TGTGCCAGCAGCTCTGTCCTCCTCTCCTACAATGAGCAGTTCTTC. Translated: CASSSVLLSYNEQFF.

The table lists this clonotype with a few counts. This chain uses TRBV4-1 with TRBJ2-7; TRBD2 aligns across 7 bases. CDR1 is MGHRA and CDR2 is YSYEKL in the germline V gene. The CDR3 is 15 amino acids. The junction had 10 bases not matched to a gene; V was cut back by 4 bases and J by 4 bases. CDR3 region: CASSLTGGAPYEQYF. The CDR3 nucleotides read TGCGCCAGCAGCCTTACGGGAGGAGCTCCTTACGAGCAGTACTTC.

In its sample, this clonotype was seen many times. This rearrangement joins TRBV5-1 to TRBJ2-7, with TRBD2 matching 7 bases. V dropped 1 base and J dropped 3; count of bases not matched to a gene: 4. Germline V gives CDR1 SGHRS, CDR2 YFSETQ. The CDR3 extends over 14 amino acids. CDR3 DNA: TGCGCCAGCAGCTTGCTCGCGGGAGACTACGAGCAGTACTTC. Translation: CASSLLAGDYEQYF. The full variable domain, rest sourced from reference TRBV5-1 and TRBJ2-7, is KAGVTQTPRYLIKTRGQQVTLSCSPISGHRSVSWYQQTPGQGLQFLFEYFSETQRNKGNFPGRFSGRQFSNSRSEMNVSTLELGDSALYLCASSLLAGDYEQYFGPGTRLTVT.

The chain carries TRBV5-1 and TRBJ2-2; 8 bases align to TRBD2. This CDR3 contains 17 residues. V dropped 0 bases and J dropped 3; count of bases not matched to a gene: 7. The germline gives CDR1 SGHRS, CDR2 YFSETQ. CDR3: CASSLGQRAGDTGELFF. The CDR3, as DNA: TGCGCCAGCAGCTTGGGACAGAGAGCGGGAGACACCGGGGAGCTGTTTTTT.

This clonotype was recorded a few times. The chain uses TRBV9 and TRBJ2-2; D uncertain. Per germline, CDR1 SGDLS and CDR2 YYNGEE. The ends were cut back, 2 bases at V and 0 bases at J, with 14 bases in the middle. This CDR3 contains 17 residues. Here the CDR3 DNA reads TGTGCCAGCAGCGTGAATCGGAGAGCCGCGAACACCGGGGAGCTGTTTTTT. Its protein is CASSVNRRAANTGELFF.

The rearrangement uses TRBV5-1 and TRBJ2-1; 8 bases agree with TRBD2. J lost 10 bases, V lost 4 bases, and 13 bases had no gene match. Germline V gene data show CDR1 as SGHRS and CDR2 as YFSETQ. The CDR3 runs to 15 residues. The CDR3 DNA reads TGCGCCAGCAGCACAAGCGGGAGAAGGGGATCAGAGCAGTTCTTC. It codes for CASSTSGRRGSEQFF.

The rearrangement joins TRBV5-1 to TRBJ2-3; 8 positions match TRBD2. Germline loops: CDR1 SGHRS, CDR2 YFSETQ. This CDR3 has 13 residues. Trimming removed 10 bases from V and 1 base from J; junction bases left unmatched: 5. CDR3 nucleotide sequence: TGCGCCGCCACGCGGGAGGGCACAGATACGCAGTATTTT. As protein: CAATREGTDTQYF.

The genes are TRBV5-8 and TRBJ2-1; 7 bases map to TRBD2. The V gene end was trimmed by 2 bases and the J gene end by 4 bases; junction bases not matched to a gene: 6. The CDR3 totals 15 residues. Germline lookup yields CDR1 SGHTS and CDR2 YDEGEE. DNA for the CDR3: TGTGCCAGCAGCTTAGCGGGAAGGTGGTACAATGAGCAGTTCTTC. As protein: CASSLAGRWYNEQFF.

This clonotype was found a few times. This chain links TRBV7-3 with TRBJ2-7, with D possibly matching TRBD2 (5 bases). Germline V gene data show CDR1 as SGHTA and CDR2 as FQGTGA. The CDR3 contains 14 residues. The V end lost 5 bases, the J end lost 1 base, and 12 bases lay between the germline ends. The CDR3 sequence is CASSPPGESYEQYF. In DNA form, the CDR3 reads TGTGCCAGCAGCCCTCCCGGGGAGTCCTACGAGCAGTACTTC.

J is TRBJ2-3 and V is TRBV5-1; 8 nucleotides agree with TRBD1. CDR1 is SGHRS, CDR2 YFSETQ, per germline. This CDR3 has 16 residues. Unmatched junction bases numbered 6, after V lost 3 bases and J lost 0 bases. The chain's CDR3 is CASSYGQGPSTDTQYF. The CDR3 DNA sequence: TGCGCCAGCAGCTATGGACAGGGACCTAGCACAGATACGCAGTATTTT.

This clonotype was picked up a small number of times. The chain employs TRBV5-8 and TRBJ2-5; 10 nucleotides line up with TRBD2. Germline lookup yields CDR1 SGHTS and CDR2 YDEGEE. With V trimmed by 5 bases and J by 7 bases, 5 bases remained unmatched. The CDR3 runs to 13 residues. Here the CDR3 reads CASSYRLAGTQYF. The CDR3 DNA is TGTGCCAGCAGTTACCGACTAGCGGGGACCCAGTACTTC.

This chain links TRBV19 with TRBJ1-2; D perhaps matches TRBD1 (5 bases). This CDR3 contains 13 residues. Germline V gives CDR1 LNHDA, CDR2 SQIVND (reference sequence). The V end lost 0 bases, the J end lost 14 bases, and 16 bases lay between the germline ends. The DNA for the CDR3 is TGTGCCAGTAGTATAGACAGGGTCCCTGCAGATACCTTC. Amino acids: CASSIDRVPADTF.

This clonotype appeared a few times. The chain uses TRBV5-1 and TRBJ2-7; D is possibly TRBD1 or TRBD2 (6 bases each). The CDR3 is made up of 19 amino acids. Germline CDR1 is SGHRS and CDR2 is YFSETQ. V was trimmed by 0 bases and J by 0 bases, leaving 22 bases between them. CDR3 region: CASSLEEGDPGHSSYEQYF. As DNA, the CDR3 is TGCGCCAGCAGCTTGGAGGAGGGGGATCCGGGACACAGCTCCTACGAGCAGTACTTC.

The chain employs TRBV5-1 and TRBJ1-2; D is possibly TRBD1 (5 bases). This CDR3 comprises 15 residues. Germline CDR1 and CDR2: SGHRS and YFSETQ. V was trimmed by 3 bases and J by 3 bases, leaving 15 bases between them. CDR3 DNA: TGCGCCAGCAGCTCCGCTGGGACTTCTTACTATGGCTACACCTTC. Translation gives CASSSAGTSYYGYTF. Using reference TRBV5-1 and TRBJ1-2 for the parts outside the CDR3, the full variable domain is KAGVTQTPRYLIKTRGQQVTLSCSPISGHRSVSWYQQTPGQGLQFLFEYFSETQRNKGNFPGRFSGRQFSNSRSEMNVSTLELGDSALYLCASSSAGTSYYGYTFGSGTRLTVV.

This clonotype was recorded a few times. The chain uses TRBV6-1 and TRBJ2-7; 9 bases map to TRBD1. With 5 bases clipped from V and 4 bases from J, the junction kept 6 bases outside the gene matches. The CDR3 is 14 residues long. Germline CDR1 is MNHNS and CDR2 is SASEGT. The CDR3 bases are TGTGCCAGCAGTCCAGACAGGGGGAATTACGAGCAGTACTTC. Its translation: CASSPDRGNYEQYF.

The chain uses TRBV12-3 or TRBV12-4 and TRBJ2-2; 10 nucleotides line up with TRBD2. This CDR3 is built from 16 residues. V gave up 3 bases and J gave up 2 bases; unmatched junction bases: 3. The chain's CDR3 is CASSFRTSGNTGELFF. The CDR3, as DNA: TGTGCCAGCAGTTTCAGGACTAGCGGAAACACCGGGGAGCTGTTTTTT.

The chain links TRBV3-1 to TRBJ2-7; D is unresolved. Trimming shortened V by 2 bases and J by 6 bases, and 8 bases separated the two germline ends. Germline V gene lookup returns CDR1 LGHDT and CDR2 YNNKEL (reference sequence). This CDR3 comprises 12 residues. CDR3: CASSQYVGEQYF. The CDR3 nucleotides read TGTGCCAGCAGCCAATATGTCGGCGAGCAGTACTTC.

This clonotype occurred many times. The chain employs TRBV12-3 or TRBV12-4 and TRBJ1-4; D uncertain. The CDR3 totals 12 residues. V shed 4 bases and J shed 4 bases, with 4 bases lying between them. The CDR3 spells CASSSDNEKLFF. Here the CDR3 DNA reads TGTGCCAGCAGTTCGGATAATGAAAAACTGTTTTTT.